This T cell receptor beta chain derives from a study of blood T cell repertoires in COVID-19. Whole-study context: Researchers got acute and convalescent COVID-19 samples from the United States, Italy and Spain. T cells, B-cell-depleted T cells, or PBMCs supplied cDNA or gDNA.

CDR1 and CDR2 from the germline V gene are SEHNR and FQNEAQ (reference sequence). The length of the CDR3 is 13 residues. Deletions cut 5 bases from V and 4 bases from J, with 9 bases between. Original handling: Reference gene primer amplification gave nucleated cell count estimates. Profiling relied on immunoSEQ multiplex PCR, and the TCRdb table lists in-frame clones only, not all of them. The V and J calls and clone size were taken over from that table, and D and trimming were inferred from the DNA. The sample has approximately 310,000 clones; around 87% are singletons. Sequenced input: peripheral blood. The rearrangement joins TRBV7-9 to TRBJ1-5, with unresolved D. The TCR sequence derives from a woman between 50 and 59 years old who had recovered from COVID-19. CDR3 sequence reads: CASSRGVNQPQHF. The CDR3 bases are TGTGCCAGCAGCCGGGGAGTTAATCAGCCCCAGCATTTT.